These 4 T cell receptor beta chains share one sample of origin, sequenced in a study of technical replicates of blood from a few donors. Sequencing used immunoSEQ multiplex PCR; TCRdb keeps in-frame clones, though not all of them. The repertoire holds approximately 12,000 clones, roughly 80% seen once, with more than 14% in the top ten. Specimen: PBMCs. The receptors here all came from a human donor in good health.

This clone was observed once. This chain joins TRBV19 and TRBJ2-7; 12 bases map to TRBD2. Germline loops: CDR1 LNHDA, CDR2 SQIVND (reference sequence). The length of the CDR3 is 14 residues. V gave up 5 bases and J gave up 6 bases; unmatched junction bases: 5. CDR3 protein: CASSSRTSGTEQYF. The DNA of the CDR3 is TGTGCCAGTAGTTCCCGGACTAGCGGGACCGAGCAGTACTTC.

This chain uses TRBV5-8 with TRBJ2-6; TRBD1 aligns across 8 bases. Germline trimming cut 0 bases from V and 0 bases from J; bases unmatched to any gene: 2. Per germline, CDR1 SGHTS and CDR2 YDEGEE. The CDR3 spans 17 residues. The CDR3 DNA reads TGTGCCAGCAGCTTGGCAGGGGGCGCCTCTGGGGCCAACGTCCTGACTTTC. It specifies CASSLAGGASGANVLTF.

CDR3: CASSVDVATSGANVLTF. CDR3 bases: TGTGCCAGCAGCGTAGATGTCGCCACTTCTGGGGCCAACGTCCTGACTTTC. The rearrangement links TRBV9 to TRBJ2-6; D not certain. CDR1 is SGDLS and CDR2 is YYNGEE in the germline V gene. CDR3 length: 17 amino acids. Trimming removed 0 bases from V and 1 base from J, with 11 bases in between.

The CDR3 protein is CASSQGGGETQYF. The CDR3, as DNA: TGTGCCAGCAGCCAGGGGGGTGGAGAGACCCAGTACTTC. This rearrangement joins TRBV6-1 to TRBJ2-5; TRBD1 might be the D (7 bases). CDR1 MNHNS and CDR2 SASEGT come from the germline V gene. With 6 bases removed from V and 4 bases from J, the gap between germline ends came to 12 bases. The CDR3 runs 13 residues.